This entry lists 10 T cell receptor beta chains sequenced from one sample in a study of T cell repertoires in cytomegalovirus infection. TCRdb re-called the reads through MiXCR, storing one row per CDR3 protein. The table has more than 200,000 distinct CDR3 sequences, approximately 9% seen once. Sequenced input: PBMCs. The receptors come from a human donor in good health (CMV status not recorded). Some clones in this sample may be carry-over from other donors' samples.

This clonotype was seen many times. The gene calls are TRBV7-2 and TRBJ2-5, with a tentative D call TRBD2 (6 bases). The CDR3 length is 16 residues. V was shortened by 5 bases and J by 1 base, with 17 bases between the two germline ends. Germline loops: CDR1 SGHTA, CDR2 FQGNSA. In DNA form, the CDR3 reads TGTGCCAGCAGCCCAGTAGTCGGGGGATCCCAAGAGACCCAGTACTTC. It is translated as CASSPVVGGSQETQYF.

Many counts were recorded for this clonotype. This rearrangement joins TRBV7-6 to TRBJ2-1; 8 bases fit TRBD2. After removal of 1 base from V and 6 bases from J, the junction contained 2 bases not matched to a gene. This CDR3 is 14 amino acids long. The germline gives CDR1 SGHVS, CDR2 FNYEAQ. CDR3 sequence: CASSLGTSINEQFF. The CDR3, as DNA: TGTGCCAGCAGCTTAGGGACTAGCATCAATGAGCAGTTCTTC.

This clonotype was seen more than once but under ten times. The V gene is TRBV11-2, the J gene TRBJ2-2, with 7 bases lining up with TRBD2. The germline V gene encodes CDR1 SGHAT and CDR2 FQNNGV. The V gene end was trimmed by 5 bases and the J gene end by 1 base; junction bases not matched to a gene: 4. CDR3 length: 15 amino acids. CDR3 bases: TGTGCCAGCAGCCCCGGGGAGGGGAACACCGGGGAGCTGTTTTTT. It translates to CASSPGEGNTGELFF.

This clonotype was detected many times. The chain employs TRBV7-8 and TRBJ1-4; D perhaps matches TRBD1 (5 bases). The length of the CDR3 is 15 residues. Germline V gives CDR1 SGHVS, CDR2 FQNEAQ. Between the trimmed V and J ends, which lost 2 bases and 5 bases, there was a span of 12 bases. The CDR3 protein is CASSLRGTQNEKLFF. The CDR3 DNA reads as TGTGCCAGCAGCTTAAGGGGCACTCAAAATGAAAAACTGTTTTTT.

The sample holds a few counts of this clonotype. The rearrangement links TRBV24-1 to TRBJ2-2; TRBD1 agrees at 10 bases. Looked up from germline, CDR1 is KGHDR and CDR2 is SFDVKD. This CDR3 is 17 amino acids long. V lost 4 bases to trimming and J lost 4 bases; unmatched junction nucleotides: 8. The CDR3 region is CATSDTTGTGATGELFF. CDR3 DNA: TGTGCCACCAGTGACACCACCGGGACAGGGGCCACCGGGGAGCTGTTTTTT.

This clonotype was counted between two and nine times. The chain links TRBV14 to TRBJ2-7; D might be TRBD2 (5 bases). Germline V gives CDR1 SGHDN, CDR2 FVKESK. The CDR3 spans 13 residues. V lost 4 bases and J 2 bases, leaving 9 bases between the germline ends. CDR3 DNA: TGTGCCAGCAGCCCAGCGGCCCCCTACGAGCAGTACTTC. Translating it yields CASSPAAPYEQYF.

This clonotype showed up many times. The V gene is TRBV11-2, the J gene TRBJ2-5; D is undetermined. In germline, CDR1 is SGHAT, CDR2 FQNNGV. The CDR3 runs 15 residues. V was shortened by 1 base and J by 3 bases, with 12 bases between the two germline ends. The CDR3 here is CASSLGIGREETQYF. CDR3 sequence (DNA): TGTGCCAGCAGCTTAGGGATTGGTCGGGAAGAGACCCAGTACTTC.

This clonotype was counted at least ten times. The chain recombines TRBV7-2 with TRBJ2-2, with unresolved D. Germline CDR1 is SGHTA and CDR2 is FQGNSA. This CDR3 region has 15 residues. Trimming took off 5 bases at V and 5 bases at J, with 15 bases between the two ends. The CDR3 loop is CASSRRGQETGELFF. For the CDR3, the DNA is TGTGCCAGCAGCCGGCGTGGGCAAGAGACCGGGGAGCTGTTTTTT.

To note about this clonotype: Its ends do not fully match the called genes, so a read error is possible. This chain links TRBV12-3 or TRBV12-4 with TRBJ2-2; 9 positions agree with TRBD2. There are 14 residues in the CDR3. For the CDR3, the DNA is TGTGCCAGCGCGACTAGCGGATACACCGGGGAGCTGGTTTTT. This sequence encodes CASATSGYTGELVF.

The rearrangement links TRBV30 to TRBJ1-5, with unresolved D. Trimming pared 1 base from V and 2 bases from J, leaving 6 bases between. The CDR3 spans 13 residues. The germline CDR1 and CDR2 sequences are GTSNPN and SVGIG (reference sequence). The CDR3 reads CAWSGQGNQPQHF. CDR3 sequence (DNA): TGTGCCTGGAGTGGGCAGGGCAATCAGCCCCAGCATTTT.